This T cell receptor beta chain derives from a study of blood T cell repertoires in COVID-19. Per germline, CDR1 SNHLY and CDR2 FYNNEI. Deletions cut 1 base from V and 0 bases from J, with 15 bases between. The CDR3 contains 17 residues. A single count supports this clone. This table comes from immunoSEQ multiplex PCR, and its TCRdb copy is limited to in-frame clones, with some not included. The sample has some 200,000 clones, around 89% seen once. The genes are TRBV2 and TRBJ2-5, with D possibly being TRBD1 (6 bases). Material for sequencing was peripheral blood. The sequence derives from a man in his forties with active or convalescent COVID-19. The chain's CDR3 is CASSEVSGELNQETQYF. The DNA of the CDR3 is TGTGCCAGCAGTGAAGTTTCAGGGGAACTTAACCAAGAGACCCAGTACTTC.